Shown below are 19 T cell receptor beta chains from a single sample sequenced in a study of early T cells in non-severe SARS-CoV-2 infection. TCRdb passed the 5' RACE reads through MiXCR, listing each CDR3 protein once. The sample holds tens of thousands of distinct CDR3 sequences, around 8% seen once. Sequenced input: whole blood. The receptor set was obtained from an adult who was a healthcare worker with PCR-confirmed SARS-CoV-2 infection or an uninfected control (not recorded which).

This chain connects TRBV3-1 to TRBJ1-1, with D possibly being TRBD1 (5 bases). The germline V gene encodes CDR1 LGHDT and CDR2 YNNKEL (reference sequence). CDR3 length: 15 residues. The V and J ends lost 5 bases and 1 base respectively, with 14 bases between them. CDR3 protein: CASSSRDRENTEAFF. In nucleotides, the CDR3 is TGTGCCAGCAGCTCAAGAGACAGAGAGAACACTGAAGCTTTCTTT. Filled out from reference TRBV3-1 and TRBJ1-1, the complete variable domain reads DTAVSQTPKYLVTQMGNDKSIKCEQNLGHDTMYWYKQDSKKFLKIMFSYNNKELIINETVPNRFSPKSPDKAHLNLHINSLELGDSAVYFCASSSRDRENTEAFFGQGTRLTVV.

This clonotype was detected ten times or more. The chain uses TRBV6-5 and TRBJ1-6; perhaps TRBD1 as D (6 bases). The CDR3 consists of 15 residues. The V gene lost 0 bases and the J gene lost 7 bases, with 10 bases spanning the gap. Germline-derived CDR1 and CDR2 are MNHEY and SVGAGI. The CDR3 sequence: CASSYSIQGNSPLHF. In DNA form, the CDR3 reads TGTGCCAGCAGTTACTCGATCCAGGGGAATTCACCCCTCCACTTT.

The V call is TRBV11-1, the J call TRBJ2-3; D is undetermined. The germline gives CDR1 SGHAT, CDR2 FQDESV (reference sequence). V was shortened by 0 bases and J by 2 bases, with 3 bases between the two germline ends. The CDR3 loop spans 13 amino acids. The CDR3 DNA reads TGTGCCAGCAGCTTAGCATTCACAGATACGCAGTATTTT. The encoded protein is CASSLAFTDTQYF.

This clonotype has a handful of counts. The chain carries TRBV6-6 and TRBJ1-2; D call uncertain. Trimming took 9 bases from V and 6 from J, leaving 14 bases between them. The germline CDR1 and CDR2 sequences are MNHNY and SVGAGI (reference sequence). This CDR3 comprises 12 residues. CDR3 nucleotides: TGTGCCAGTCAGTCCCCGCCTGATGGCTACACCTTC. Residues: CASQSPPDGYTF.

In this sample, this clonotype turned up many times. The chain couples TRBV24-1 to TRBJ2-2; D call uncertain. The V end was cut by 3 bases, the J end by 4 bases, with 5 bases between. In germline, CDR1 is KGHDR, CDR2 SFDVKD. This CDR3 contains 13 residues. CDR3 loop: CATSDTTTGELFF. The CDR3 DNA reads TGTGCCACCAGTGATACCACCACCGGGGAGCTGTTTTTT.

This clonotype has only a few counts. The V gene is TRBV7-6, the J gene TRBJ2-1; 7 bases align to TRBD2. The germline V gene encodes CDR1 SGHVS and CDR2 FNYEAQ. This CDR3 region has 12 residues. Germline trimming cut 6 bases from V and 10 bases from J; bases unmatched to any gene: 6. The CDR3 loop is CASRTLAGEQFF. DNA of the CDR3: TGTGCCAGCAGAACATTAGCGGGCGAGCAGTTCTTC.

This clonotype has a handful of counts. The chain uses TRBV12-3 or TRBV12-4 and TRBJ1-5; 8 bases are a match to TRBD1. CDR3 length: 16 residues. V dropped 5 bases and J dropped 1; count of bases not matched to a gene: 7. CDR3 DNA: TGTGCCAGCAGTCCTGGGACAGGACGAAGCAATCAGCCCCAGCATTTT. Translation gives CASSPGTGRSNQPQHF.

V usage is TRBV7-2 and J usage is TRBJ2-3; maybe TRBD2 (6 bases). CDR3 length: 17 amino acids. Germline V gives CDR1 SGHTA, CDR2 FQGNSA. The germline V and J ends were trimmed by 0 bases and 2 bases, with 15 bases remaining between them. CDR3 protein: CASSLARLARITDTQYF. The CDR3 bases are TGTGCCAGCAGCTTAGCGCGGCTAGCGCGCATCACAGATACGCAGTATTTT.

This clonotype was observed many times. The rearrangement joins TRBV7-3 to TRBJ2-2; 7 bases are a match to TRBD2. Germline V gene lookup returns CDR1 SGHTA and CDR2 FQGTGA. The CDR3 is 16 residues long. V was pared by 2 bases and J by 1 base, with 4 bases of the junction left unmatched. The CDR3 is CASSLEGGMNTGELFF. The CDR3, as DNA: TGTGCCAGCAGCTTAGAGGGAGGGATGAACACCGGGGAGCTGTTTTTT.

In this sample, this clonotype turned up a few times. V gene TRBV7-6 combines with J gene TRBJ2-3; no reliable D call. This CDR3 has 13 amino acids. Trimming took 6 bases from V and 3 from J, leaving 10 bases between them. Germline V gene lookup returns CDR1 SGHVS and CDR2 FNYEAQ. The CDR3, as DNA: TGTGCCAGCAGTGTCGCGGTTACAGATACGCAGTATTTT. Amino acids: CASSVAVTDTQYF.

This clonotype was picked up many times. This chain connects TRBV7-2 to TRBJ2-4; D is undetermined. This CDR3 contains 15 residues. The V and J ends lost 1 base and 5 bases respectively, with 12 bases between them. CDR1 and CDR2 from the germline V gene are SGHTA and FQGNSA. CDR3 amino acids: CASSLGLQPQNIQYF. CDR3 sequence (DNA): TGTGCCAGCAGCTTAGGATTACAGCCACAAAACATTCAGTACTTC.

This clonotype has a single count. The V and J genes are TRBV7-9 and TRBJ1-2; tentative D call: TRBD1 (6 bases). Germline V gives CDR1 SEHNR, CDR2 FQNEAQ (reference sequence). The CDR3 is 14 residues long. With 5 bases removed from V and 6 bases from J, the gap between germline ends came to 16 bases. DNA for the CDR3: TGTGCCAGCAGCAAGACCGGGACAACAAATGGCTACACCTTC. Its translation: CASSKTGTTNGYTF.

This clonotype has ten or more counts. This sequence joins TRBV5-6 and TRBJ2-1; D possibly corresponds to TRBD2 (5 bases). Trimming left V 4 bases short and J 14 bases short, with 19 bases between. The CDR3 contains 13 residues. The germline V gene encodes CDR1 SGHDT and CDR2 YYEEEE. The CDR3 DNA sequence: TGTGCCAGCAGCGAGGGTTGGGCCCGAGCAGAGTTCTTC. Its protein product is CASSEGWARAEFF. The variable domain in full, completed from reference TRBV5-6 and TRBJ2-1, reads DAGVTQSPTHLIKTRGQQVTLRCSPKSGHDTVSWYQQALGQGPQFIFQYYEEEERQRGNFPDRFSGHQFPNYSSELNVNALLLGDSALYLCASSEGWARAEFFGPGTRLTVL.

In this sample, this clonotype turned up a few times. The rearrangement joins TRBV27 to TRBJ1-4; D is undetermined. The CDR3 contains 15 residues. Germline V gene sequence: CDR1 MNHEY, CDR2 SMNVEV (reference sequence). V gave up 6 bases and J gave up 0 bases, with 11 bases separating them. The chain's CDR3 is CASRRRSSTNEKLFF. The CDR3, as DNA: TGTGCCAGCAGAAGAAGGAGTTCAACTAATGAAAAACTGTTTTTT.

In this sample, this clonotype turned up a few times. V and J are TRBV28 and TRBJ2-1; 11 bases fit TRBD2. V shed 6 bases and J 0 bases; nucleotides not matched to a gene: 4. The CDR3 extends over 16 amino acids. Germline V gene data show CDR1 as MDHEN and CDR2 as SYDVKM. The CDR3 DNA reads TGTGCCAGCAGCCGACTAGCGGGAATCTCCTACAATGAGCAGTTCTTC. It yields the protein CASSRLAGISYNEQFF.

In this sample, this clonotype turned up many times. This chain connects TRBV15 to TRBJ1-6; a possible D gene is TRBD1 (5 bases). CDR1 is LNHNV and CDR2 is YYDKDF in the germline V gene (reference sequence). Trimming pared 1 base from V and 2 bases from J, leaving 9 bases between. This CDR3 region has 16 residues. For the CDR3, the DNA is TGTGCCACCAGCAGAGGAGGGGTTCCCTATAATTCACCCCTCCACTTT. Encoded protein: CATSRGGVPYNSPLHF.

This clonotype occurred a few times. This chain links TRBV27 with TRBJ2-5; 10 bases fit TRBD2. This CDR3 is 16 amino acids long. J gave up 4 bases and V 1 base, and 6 bases lay outside the gene matches. Germline CDR1 is MNHEY and CDR2 is SMNVEV (reference sequence). The CDR3: CASSLCLAGVGETQYF. CDR3 nucleotides: TGTGCCAGCAGTTTATGCCTAGCGGGAGTAGGAGAGACCCAGTACTTC.

This clonotype was recorded many times. This chain connects TRBV6-2 or TRBV6-3 to TRBJ2-3; D remains unclear. CDR3 length equals 15 residues. Germline CDR1 and CDR2: MNHEY and SVGEGT. V was trimmed by 8 bases and J by 1 base, leaving 16 bases between them. As DNA, the CDR3 is TGTGCCAGCGTCTCGTGGGGTACTGGCACAGATACGCAGTATTTT. This sequence encodes CASVSWGTGTDTQYF.

In this sample, this clonotype turned up many times. This sequence joins TRBV2 and TRBJ2-5; no definite D call. Looked up from germline, CDR1 is SNHLY and CDR2 is FYNNEI. V lost 3 bases and J lost 5, with 4 bases in between. The CDR3 has 11 residues. The CDR3 coding sequence is TGTGCCAGCAGTGAGGGGGAGACCCAGTACTTC. Encoded protein: CASSEGETQYF.